The T cell receptor beta chain described here comes from a study of shared clonotypes between healthy human individuals. Concerning this clone itself: The antigen is undetermined.

Points from the study as a whole: Represented diversity (both genetic and exposure-history) was limited by the small number of donors. Clonotype sharing among donors was expected to depend on sequencing depth.

Deep was the level used in running the assay. Approximately 29,000 T cell genomes, or about 0.3 ug DNA, went into replicate PCRs of unsorted PBMC. Sequencing used immunoSEQ multiplex PCR; TCRdb keeps in-frame clones, though not all of them. The sample includes hundreds of thousands of clones, around 75% of them seen just once. Deletions cut 5 bases from V and 5 bases from J, with 10 bases between. The CDR3 runs 13 residues. From germline, CDR1 is MDHEN and CDR2 SYDVKM. The rearrangement joins TRBV28 to TRBJ1-5; D unclear. The source material was PBMCs. The receptor was derived from a woman aged 35 to 49 in good health. Some clones in this sample may be carry-over from other donors' samples. The CDR3: CASSPRLDQPQHF. Written as DNA, the CDR3 is TGTGCCAGCAGTCCCCGACTGGATCAGCCCCAGCATTTT.